This TCR beta chain stems from a study of blood T cell repertoires in COVID-19. Overall study context: Sites in the United States, Italy and Spain provided acute and convalescent COVID-19 samples.

CDR1 and CDR2 (germline): MNHEY, SMNVEV (reference sequence). CDR3 length: 16 amino acids. V gave up 6 bases and J gave up 3 bases; unmatched junction bases: 8. Study members were between about 18 and 95 years old and lived in 24 US regions. In the original workflow: From reference gene primer amplification, estimates of nucleated cell counts were derived. TCRdb's table, derived via immunoSEQ multiplex PCR, lists solely in-frame clones and lacks some. V, J and clone size reflect that table, while D and trimming were determined from the DNA. The sample lists about 240,000 clones, 80% to 90% occurring once.

The sequencing sample was made of PBMCs or T cells enriched from blood (not recorded which). The chain links TRBV27 to TRBJ2-2; 9 bases match TRBD1. The sequence was obtained from a man aged 40-49 years who had recovered from COVID-19. CDR3 coding DNA: TGTGCCAGCAGGGACTCGGACAGGGGACACACCGGGGAGCTGTTTTTT. It translates to CASRDSDRGHTGELFF.